Detailed here is one T cell receptor beta chain. Treatment given: oral pan-JAK inhibitor, 5-10 mg twice daily. Sequencing used cDNA as its template, made by extracting RNA and reverse transcribing it. The method was immunoSEQ multiplex PCR; TCRdb's version includes in-frame clones alone and lacks a portion of them. This sample has 98,000 or so clones, with 60% to 65% found just once. This specimen belongs to a study of CD8+ T cells in alopecia areata. CDR1 SQVTM and CDR2 ANQGSEA come from the germline V gene. The CDR3 is 12 amino acids. V was pared by 3 bases and J by 8 bases, with 11 bases between. This receptor was taken from a human donor with alopecia areata. This specimen consisted of CD8+ T cells sorted from blood, obtained at week 4, from a patient treated with tofacitinib. The rearrangement joins TRBV29-1 to TRBJ2-1; D unclear. As DNA, the CDR3 is TGCAGCGTTGACGACTTCTCCGATGAGCAGTTCTTC. It is translated as CSVDDFSDEQFF.